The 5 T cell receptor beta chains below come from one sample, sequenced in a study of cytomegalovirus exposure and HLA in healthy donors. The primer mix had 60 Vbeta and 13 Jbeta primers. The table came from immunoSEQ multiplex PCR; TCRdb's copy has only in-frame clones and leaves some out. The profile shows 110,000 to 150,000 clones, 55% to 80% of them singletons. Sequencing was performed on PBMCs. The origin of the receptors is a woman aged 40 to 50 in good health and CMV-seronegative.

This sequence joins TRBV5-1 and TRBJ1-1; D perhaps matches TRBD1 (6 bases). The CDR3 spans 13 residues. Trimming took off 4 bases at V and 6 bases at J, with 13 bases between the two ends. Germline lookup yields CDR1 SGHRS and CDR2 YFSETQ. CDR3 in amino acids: CASSPRGPPEAFF. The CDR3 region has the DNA TGCGCCAGCAGCCCCAGGGGACCCCCTGAAGCTTTCTTT.

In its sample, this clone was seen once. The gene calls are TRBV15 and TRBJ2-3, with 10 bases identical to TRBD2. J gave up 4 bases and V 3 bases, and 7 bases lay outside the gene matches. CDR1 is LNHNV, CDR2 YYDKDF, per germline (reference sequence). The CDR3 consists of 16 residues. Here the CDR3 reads CATSSPSGGGADTQYF. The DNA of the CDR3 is TGTGCCACCAGCAGTCCTAGCGGGGGAGGCGCAGATACGCAGTATTTT. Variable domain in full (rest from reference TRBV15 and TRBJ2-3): DAMVIQNPRYQVTQFGKPVTLSCSQTLNHNVMYWYQQKSSQAPKLLFHYYDKDFNNEADTPDNFQSRRPNTSFCFLDIRSPGLGDTAMYLCATSSPSGGGADTQYFGPGTRLTVL.

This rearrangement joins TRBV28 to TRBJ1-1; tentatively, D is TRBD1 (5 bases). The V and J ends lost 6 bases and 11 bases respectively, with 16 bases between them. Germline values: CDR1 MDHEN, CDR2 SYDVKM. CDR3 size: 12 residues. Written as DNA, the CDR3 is TGTGCCAGCAGCATTCGATCCAGGGTGGCTTTCTTT. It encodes CASSIRSRVAFF.

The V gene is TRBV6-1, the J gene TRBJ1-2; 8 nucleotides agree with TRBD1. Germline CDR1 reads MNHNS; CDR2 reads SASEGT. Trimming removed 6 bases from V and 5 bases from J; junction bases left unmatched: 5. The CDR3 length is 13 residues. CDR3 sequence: CASSHRGEYGYTF. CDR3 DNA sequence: TGTGCCAGCAGCCACAGGGGGGAGTATGGCTACACCTTC.

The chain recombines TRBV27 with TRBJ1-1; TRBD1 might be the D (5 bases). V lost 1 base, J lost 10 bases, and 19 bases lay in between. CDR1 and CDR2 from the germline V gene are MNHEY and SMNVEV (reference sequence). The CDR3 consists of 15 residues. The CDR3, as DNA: TGTGCCAGCAGTTTATTTTCAGGGATGGATGATATAGCTTTCTTT. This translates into CASSLFSGMDDIAFF.